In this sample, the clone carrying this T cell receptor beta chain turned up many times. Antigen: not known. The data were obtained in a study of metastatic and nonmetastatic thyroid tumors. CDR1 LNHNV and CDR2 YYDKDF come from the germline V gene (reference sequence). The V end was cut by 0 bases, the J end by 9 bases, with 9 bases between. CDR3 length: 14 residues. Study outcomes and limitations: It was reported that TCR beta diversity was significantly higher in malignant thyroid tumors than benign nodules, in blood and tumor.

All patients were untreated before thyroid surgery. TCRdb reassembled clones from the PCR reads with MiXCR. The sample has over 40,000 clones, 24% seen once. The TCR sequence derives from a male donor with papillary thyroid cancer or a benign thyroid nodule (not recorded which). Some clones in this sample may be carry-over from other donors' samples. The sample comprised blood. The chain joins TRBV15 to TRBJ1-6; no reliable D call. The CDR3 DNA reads TGTGCCACCAGCAGAGATCCGGACGGTTCACCCCTCCACTTT. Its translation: CATSRDPDGSPLHF. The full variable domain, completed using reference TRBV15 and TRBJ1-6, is DAMVIQNPRYQVTQFGKPVTLSCSQTLNHNVMYWYQQKSSQAPKLLFHYYDKDFNNEADTPDNFQSRRPNTSFCFLDIRSPGLGDTAMYLCATSRDPDGSPLHFGNGTRLTVT.